This entry concerns a single TCR beta chain. TCRdb redid the calling of the 5' RACE reads with MiXCR, one entry per CDR3 protein. The repertoire holds about 42,000 distinct CDR3 sequences, roughly a fifth seen once, with over 3.5% in the top ten. The sorted Tregs were CD4+CD25+CD127-/low cells. The CDR3 is made up of 18 amino acids. Germline loops: CDR1 SGHVS, CDR2 FQNEAQ. V gave up 7 bases and J gave up 0 bases, with 21 bases separating them. Sequencing input: Tregs sorted from blood. This receptor was obtained from a female donor with breast cancer. This chain joins TRBV7-8 and TRBJ2-2; D tentatively fits TRBD1 or TRBD2 (5 bases each). This chain's CDR3 is CASKKVLGTFANTGELFF. The CDR3 coding sequence is TGTGCCAGCAAGAAAGTGTTGGGGACCTTCGCGAACACCGGGGAGCTGTTTTTT.